Included here is one T cell receptor (beta chain) sequence, with context. These data belong to a study of blood T cell repertoires in COVID-19. Study-wide context: The cDNA or gDNA used as material had been derived from T cells, B-cell-depleted T cells, or PBMCs.

Source study methods: Nucleated cell counts were estimated from reference gene primer amplification. Assay: immunoSEQ multiplex PCR; the TCRdb copy retains only in-frame clones and omits some. D and trimming come from the DNA, and the V and J calls and clone size come from that table. This table holds roughly 150,000 clones, around 80% found once. Sequenced sample: PBMCs or T cells enriched from blood (not recorded which). This TCR was sampled from a man between 45 and 60 years old who had recovered from COVID-19.

The CDR3: CASSAGQGLRETQYF. DNA for the CDR3: TGTGCCAGCAGTGCGGGACAGGGTTTGAGGGAGACCCAGTACTTC. V usage is TRBV25-1 and J usage is TRBJ2-5; 9 positions match TRBD1. Germline V CDR1 and CDR2: MGHDK, SYGVNS. The junction had 8 bases not matched to a gene; V was cut back by 4 bases and J by 5 bases. The CDR3 length is 15 residues.